This paragraph covers one T cell receptor (beta chain) sequence. The target of this receptor is not known. There are no base qualities to consult, and no much larger clone falls within one base. These data are taken from a study of blood T cells in healthy people across ages (dated by TCRdb to the mid-2010s). For the wider study: In model experiments, roughly one uniquely barcoded TCR beta cDNA molecule per two T cells was captured by template switching. Age-related changes in TCR beta repertoire diversity were measured in the study by deep sequencing normalized with unique cDNA molecular identifiers. The study analyzed two additional independent replicas of 1 million unique cDNA reads from the same blood draw for two donors, one aged 18 to 29 and one aged 80 or older. The donors were divided into four age groups: young (average approximately 15 years), middle-aged (roughly 42), aged (around 67) and long-lived (approximately 74). To avoid experimental bias, donors of different ages were distributed randomly across sequencing lanes. What the work shows at the level of the full study, not this receptor alone: Compared with the aged group, the long-lived group had more naive CD4+ T cells, fewer expanded clones and increased TCR diversity, a pattern suggesting age selection. Bulk unsorted PBMC profiling prevented conclusive comparison of naive and antigen-experienced compartments. Because donor CMV infection status was unknown, age-related changes in expanded clonotypes were potentially confounded. Estimates of total diversity based on one million sequenced T cells were considered lower bounds and underestimates. As age increased, observed TCR beta diversity per million T cells dropped in a roughly linear way, and a significant reduction was already evident by age about 36. A strong correlation was found between observed TCR beta diversity and the percentage of naive T cells measured by flow cytometry.

Library creation used 5' RACE. The data were produced on an Illumina HiSeq 2500. A second PCR of about 7 to 12 cycles was performed with a sample-barcoded 5' primer and a J-beta primer mix. Each TCR beta cDNA molecule received a unique molecular identifier from a template-switch 5' adaptor carrying 12 random nucleotides. At least 2.5 million CDR3-containing paired-end reads were obtained from each sample. The Mint cDNA synthesis kit, primed by a TRBC-specific oligonucleotide, was used to synthesize first-strand cDNA from all RNA. All cDNA was treated with uracil-DNA glycosylase and then went through a first 18-cycle PCR with the universal primers M1SS and BC2_uni_R. Regarding the original processing steps: Normalization of each sample was performed by random selection of 1 million high-quality reads, each carrying a distinct molecular identifier. Reads sharing molecular identifiers were discarded rather than binned into consensus sequences. MiTCR, run with a Q25 quality threshold and the strictest error-elimination algorithm, handled CDR3 identification, clonotype clustering and error correction. A nonparametric unseen species model with Euler transformation was used to estimate lower-bound total TCR beta diversity. TCRdb reprocessing: public reads trimmed at Q25 with fastp, clones called with MiXCR, in-frame beta chains kept. Under each unique CDR3 protein, matching rows form one entry showing the most common genes and DNA. These V and J calls derive from TCRdb rather than the authors' analysis. The sample yields about 640,000 distinct CDR3 sequences; 45% to 65% were counted once. The top ten hold roughly 34% of the sample.

Including cysteine and phenylalanine, the CDR3 has 14 amino acids. Only the CDR3 part of the read is kept: 42 bases, read in frame from the first base. Trimming at the junction amounts to 7 bases on V and 2 bases on J, and the germline ends lie 12 bases apart. CDR1 and CDR2 (MNHEY, SMNVEV) derive from the germline V gene (reference sequence). Systemically healthy Caucasian individuals from Russia, some 36 in total and aged roughly 6 to 100 years, were included as donors. Each donor gave approximately 9.3 milliliters of peripheral blood, collected into EDTA-treated Vacutainer tubes. Ficoll-Paque density-gradient centrifugation was used to isolate PBMCs, with at least 6.5 million per sample. Total RNA was extracted from PBMCs with Trizol reagent, with at least 5.5 micrograms obtained per sample. For every donor, flow cytometry on a PBMC aliquot measured the percentage of naive CD45RAhigh/CD27high T cells.

The sequenced sample consisted of blood. The sequence is built from TRBV27 and TRBJ1-5; no D gene is confidently identified. The receptor was isolated from a man between 60 and 75 years old in good health. The CDR3 region reads CASIPGLGNQPQHF. The bases are TGTGCCAGCATTCCTGGGCTGGGCAATCAGCCCCAGCATTTT.